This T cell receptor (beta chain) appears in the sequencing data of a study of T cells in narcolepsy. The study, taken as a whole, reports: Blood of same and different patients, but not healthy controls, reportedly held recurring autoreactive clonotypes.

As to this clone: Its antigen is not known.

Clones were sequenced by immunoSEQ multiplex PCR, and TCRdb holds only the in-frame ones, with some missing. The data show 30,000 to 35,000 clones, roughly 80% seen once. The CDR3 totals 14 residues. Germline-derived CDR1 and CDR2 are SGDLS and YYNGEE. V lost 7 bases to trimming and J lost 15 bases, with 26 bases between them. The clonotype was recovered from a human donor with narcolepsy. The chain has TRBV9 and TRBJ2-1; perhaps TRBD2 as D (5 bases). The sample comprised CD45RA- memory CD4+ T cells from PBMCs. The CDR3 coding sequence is TGTGCCAGCTCCCCAACGGCTGATTTTGAGCGGTGGTTCTTC. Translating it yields CASSPTADFERWFF.